This T cell receptor beta chain emerged from a study of cytomegalovirus exposure and HLA in healthy donors. Findings of the study overall: Later analysis found that TCR beta chains associated with HLA were more clonally expanded than other, equally common chains.

In this sample, this clone turned up once. No antigen is known for it. Vbeta (60) and Jbeta (13) primers were used in the PCR. Measured with immunoSEQ multiplex PCR; TCRdb has only the in-frame clones, and not every one. Here the sample spans under 200,000 clones, 81% being singletons. This sequence was found in a man in his forties or fifties in good health and CMV-seropositive. Input material: PBMCs.

In DNA form, the CDR3 reads TGTGCCAGCAGTTCGACTCCGGGACTAGCGGGCAATGAGCAGTTCTTC. This codes for CASSSTPGLAGNEQFF. J is TRBJ2-1 and V is TRBV28; 12 bases are shared with TRBD2. This CDR3 spans 16 amino acids. Germline CDR1 is MDHEN and CDR2 is SYDVKM. The ends lost 4 bases at V and 6 bases at J; junction bases unmatched: 7. Based on the CDR3 plus reference TRBV28 and TRBJ2-1, the full variable domain is DVKVTQSSRYLVKRTGEKVFLECVQDMDHENMFWYRQDPGLGLRLIYFSYDVKMKEKGDIPEGYSVSREKKERFSLILESASTNQTSMYLCASSSTPGLAGNEQFFGPGTRLTVL.